Below are 8 T cell receptor beta chains sequenced from a single sample in a study of blood T cells in healthy people across ages. PCR was performed a second time for roughly 7 to 12 cycles using a sample-barcoded 5' primer and a J-beta primer mix. MiXCR was run by TCRdb on the 5' RACE reads, yielding one entry per CDR3 protein. The sample carries 450,000 to 700,000 distinct CDR3 sequences, about 26% recorded once. The source material was blood. These receptors all stem from a woman aged 65 to 85 in good health.

This clonotype has at least ten counts. The gene calls are TRBV11-2 and TRBJ2-5; TRBD2 aligns across 12 bases. V dropped 3 bases and J dropped 4; count of bases not matched to a gene: 24. The CDR3 covers 22 residues. Germline lookup yields CDR1 SGHAT and CDR2 FQNNGV. The CDR3 DNA follows: TGTGCCAGCAGCTTTCGCGGCTTACTAGCGGGGGGTCGATCACCCTCGGCAGAGACCCAGTACTTC. Translating gives CASSFRGLLAGGRSPSAETQYF.

This chain joins TRBV7-3 and TRBJ2-1; no clear D gene. V was shortened by 3 bases and J by 8 bases, with 11 bases between the two germline ends. The germline V gene encodes CDR1 SGHTA and CDR2 FQGTGA. The CDR3 extends over 13 amino acids. CDR3 coding DNA: TGTGCCAGCAGCTTCGCACAGTCGGATGAGCAGTTCTTC. Amino acid sequence: CASSFAQSDEQFF.

The chain uses TRBV5-1 and TRBJ2-1; 8 bases fit TRBD2. With V trimmed by 3 bases and J by 0 bases, 8 bases remained unmatched. The CDR3 spans 17 residues. CDR1 is SGHRS, CDR2 YFSETQ, per germline. The CDR3 nucleotides are TGCGCCAGCAGCTCTCGGGGGGGTAAGAGCTCCTACAATGAGCAGTTCTTC. Its protein product is CASSSRGGKSSYNEQFF. The full variable domain, with the rest looked up from reference TRBV5-1 and TRBJ2-1, is KAGVTQTPRYLIKTRGQQVTLSCSPISGHRSVSWYQQTPGQGLQFLFEYFSETQRNKGNFPGRFSGRQFSNSRSEMNVSTLELGDSALYLCASSSRGGKSSYNEQFFGPGTRLTVL.

This clonotype has only a few counts. The chain recombines TRBV29-1 with TRBJ2-7; D gene unclear. This CDR3 has 14 residues. Trimming took 5 bases from V and 0 from J, leaving 14 bases between them. CDR1 and CDR2 (germline): SQVTM, ANQGSEA. As DNA, the CDR3 is TGCAGCGTTAAGAGGACCCAAAGCTCCTACGAGCAGTACTTC. Amino acids: CSVKRTQSSYEQYF.

This chain links TRBV20-1 with TRBJ2-1; 10 bases agree with TRBD2. This CDR3 is 17 amino acids long. Trimming removed 1 base from V and 1 base from J; junction bases left unmatched: 7. The germline V gene encodes CDR1 DFQATT and CDR2 SNEGSKA (reference sequence). The CDR3, as DNA: TGCAGTGCTAGAGGAGCGGGGGGGTGGATTTCCTACAATGAGCAGTTCTTC. This codes for CSARGAGGWISYNEQFF.

A few counts support this clonotype. The genes are TRBV12-3 or TRBV12-4 and TRBJ1-3, with D uncertain. This CDR3 region has 13 residues. The V end lost 3 bases, the J end lost 3 bases, and 6 bases lay between the germline ends. The CDR3 spells CASSLMSGNTIYF. CDR3 nucleotide sequence: TGTGCCAGCAGTTTGATGAGTGGAAACACCATATATTTT.

J is TRBJ1-4 and V is TRBV15, with D hard to call. CDR1 is LNHNV, CDR2 YYDKDF, per germline (reference sequence). V was trimmed by 0 bases and J by 5 bases, leaving 13 bases between them. The CDR3 consists of 16 residues. CDR3 DNA sequence: TGTGCCACCAGCAGAGATACGGGCGGACGAAATGAAAAACTGTTTTTT. This gives the protein CATSRDTGGRNEKLFF.

As regards this clonotype: The junction and the germline gene differ at one end; a read error may be behind it. The chain uses TRBV14 and TRBJ2-4; 7 nucleotides line up with TRBD1. This CDR3 contains 14 residues. Per germline, CDR1 SGHDN and CDR2 FVKESK. DNA for the CDR3: TGTACCAGCAGTCCGACAGGGACCAAAAACATTCAGTACTTC. It encodes CTSSPTGTKNIQYF.